The rows below give T cell receptor beta chains drawn from one sample of a study of cytomegalovirus exposure and HLA in healthy donors. Sequenced by immunoSEQ multiplex PCR; TCRdb stores in-frame clones only, minus some. With 90,000 to 130,000 clones in the sample, the ten largest clones hold around 6.5%. Sequencing was done on a sample of PBMCs. These receptors originate from a man aged 35 to 55 in good health and CMV-seropositive. Each CDR3 is given with its conserved first and last residue. The order of the fields is CDR3 protein, CDR3 DNA, CDR3 length, V gene, J gene, D gene. The D gene is left open where the match is weak.

CASSSGHEETQYF	TGTGCCAGCAGCTCAGGACATGAAGAGACCCAGTACTTC	13	TRBV9	TRBJ2-5	-
CASSKDRSATSVQYF	TGTGCCAGCAGTAAGGACAGGTCTGCTACGAGTGTGCAGTACTTC	15	TRBV6-5	TRBJ2-7	TRBD1
CAWSDSVNQPQHF	TGTGCCTGGAGTGATTCGGTCAATCAGCCCCAGCATTTT	13	TRBV30	TRBJ1-5	-
CASSLEGGRALEQYF	TGCGCCAGCAGCTTGGAGGGCGGGAGGGCCCTCGAGCAGTACTTC	15	TRBV5-1	TRBJ2-7	TRBD2
CASSPRQGMSTEAFF	TGTGCCAGCAGCCCACGACAGGGGATGAGCACTGAAGCTTTCTTT	15	TRBV9	TRBJ1-1	TRBD1
CASRRGSSHEQYF	TGTGCCAGCAGGCGGGGTAGTTCCCACGAGCAGTACTTC	13	TRBV6-5	TRBJ2-7	-
CLITGGRYGYTF	TGCCTAATAACGGGGGGAAGGTATGGCTACACCTTC	12	TRBV6-6	TRBJ1-2	-
CASRNRTGMGRTSFHSSYNEQFF	TGCGCCAGCAGGAATCGGACAGGGATGGGGCGTACGTCATTCCATAGCTCCTACAATGAGCAGTTCTTC	23	TRBV10-1	TRBJ2-1	TRBD1
CASSMITAGNTIYF	TGTGCCAGTAGTATGATAACAGCTGGAAACACCATATATTTT	14	TRBV19	TRBJ1-3	-
CASSQEMSVDTQYF	TGCGCCAGCAGCCAAGAAATGTCGGTAGATACGCAGTATTTT	14	TRBV4-1	TRBJ2-3	-
CASSSLAGVNEQYF	TGTGCCAGCAGTTCCCTAGCGGGAGTAAATGAGCAGTACTTC	14	TRBV27	TRBJ2-7	TRBD2
CASSPQRTGSGTGELFF	TGTGCCAGCTCCCCTCAGCGGACAGGGTCGGGCACCGGGGAGCTGTTTTTT	17	TRBV18	TRBJ2-2	TRBD1
CASSQEGPLAGGVNEQFF	TGCGCCAGCAGCCAAGAAGGGCCACTAGCGGGAGGGGTCAATGAGCAGTTCTTC	18	TRBV4-3	TRBJ2-1	TRBD2
CASSVAGGAEAFF	TGTGCCAGCAGCGTAGCGGGAGGGGCTGAAGCTTTCTTT	13	TRBV9	TRBJ1-1	-
CASSKFPGQSSSSSYEQYF	TGCGCCAGCAGCAAATTTCCGGGACAATCTTCTTCGTCCTCCTACGAGCAGTACTTC	19	TRBV5-1	TRBJ2-7	-
CASREGAADEQYF	TGTGCCAGCAGGGAAGGGGCCGCGGACGAGCAGTACTTC	13	TRBV27	TRBJ2-7	-
CASSLRGQGISTDTQYF	TGCGCCAGCAGCCTACGCGGACAGGGGATTTCCACAGATACGCAGTATTTT	17	TRBV5-1	TRBJ2-3	TRBD1
CASSLEGAGGYTF	TGTGCCAGCAGCTTAGAGGGGGCGGGAGGCTACACCTTC	13	TRBV5-4	TRBJ1-2	TRBD1
CASSFFQVNQPQHF	TGTGCCAGCAGTTTTTTCCAGGTCAATCAGCCCCAGCATTTT	14	TRBV28	TRBJ1-5	-
CASSYRLASYNEQFF	TGTGCCAGCAGTTACAGACTAGCCTCCTACAATGAGCAGTTCTTC	15	TRBV6-5	TRBJ2-1	TRBD2
CASSFPDPNTEAFF	TGCGCCAGCAGCTTCCCAGATCCGAACACTGAAGCTTTCTTT	14	TRBV5-1	TRBJ1-1	-
CASSATSGASSYEQYF	TGTGCCAGCAGCGCCACTAGCGGGGCAAGCTCCTACGAGCAGTACTTC	16	TRBV9	TRBJ2-7	TRBD2
CASSSNDYEAFF	TGTGCCAGCAGCTCTAATGACTATGAAGCTTTCTTT	12	TRBV7-3	TRBJ1-1	-
CASSPIQGKGFYGYTF	TGTGCCAGCTCACCGATACAGGGCAAGGGTTTCTATGGCTACACCTTC	16	TRBV18	TRBJ1-2	-
CASSLLTGYNEKLFF	TGCGCCAGCAGCTTGTTGACAGGGTATAATGAAAAACTGTTTTTT	15	TRBV5-1	TRBJ1-4	TRBD1
CARGGLGYPTNEKLFF	TGCGCCAGAGGGGGTTTGGGATATCCAACTAATGAAAAACTGTTTTTT	16	TRBV10-1	TRBJ1-4	-
CASSLGGGTDTQYF	TGCGCCAGCAGCTTGGGGGGGGGCACAGATACGCAGTATTTT	14	TRBV5-1	TRBJ2-3	-
CSAPFVDTQYF	TGCAGTGCTCCCTTCGTAGATACGCAGTATTTT	11	TRBV20-1	TRBJ2-3	-
CASSLQIMNTEAFF	TGTGCCAGCAGTTTACAGATTATGAACACTGAAGCTTTCTTT	14	TRBV28	TRBJ1-1	-
CASSLGGTNEKLFF	TGCGCCAGCAGCTTGGGAGGGACTAATGAAAAACTGTTTTTT	14	TRBV5-1	TRBJ1-4	-
CASRDRQGTDTQYF	TGTGCCAGCAGGGACAGACAGGGGACAGATACGCAGTATTTT	14	TRBV6-5	TRBJ2-3	TRBD1
CASSLAVRGARETQYF	TGCGCCAGCAGCTTGGCGGTTCGGGGGGCGAGGGAGACCCAGTACTTC	16	TRBV5-1	TRBJ2-5	-
CASSVSRQGPPQETQYF	TGTGCCAGCAGCGTATCCCGACAGGGGCCTCCACAAGAGACCCAGTACTTC	17	TRBV9	TRBJ2-5	TRBD1
CASSADPAGTNYEQYF	TGTGCCAGCAGCGCCGACCCGGCTGGGACAAACTACGAGCAGTACTTC	16	TRBV25-1	TRBJ2-7	-
CASSLRGRGAYEQYF	TGTGCCAGCAGCCTACGGGGGAGAGGGGCCTACGAGCAGTACTTC	15	TRBV7-2	TRBJ2-7	-
CASSQQGFDQPQHF	TGCGCCAGCAGCCAACAGGGGTTTGATCAGCCCCAGCATTTT	14	TRBV4-1	TRBJ1-5	-
CASSLELAEQYF	TGTGCCAGCAGCTTGGAACTAGCGGAGCAGTACTTC	12	TRBV5-6	TRBJ2-7	TRBD2
CASSDHRGQDEKLFF	TGTGCCAGCAGTGACCACAGGGGTCAGGATGAAAAACTGTTTTTT	15	TRBV6-1	TRBJ1-4	TRBD1
CASSKARWTQRSEVTQYF	TGTGCCAGCAGCAAAGCGCGGTGGACCCAGCGGTCCGAGGTGACCCAGTACTTC	18	TRBV21-1	TRBJ2-5	-
CASSFRDEQFF	TGTGCCAGCAGCTTCCGGGATGAGCAGTTCTTC	11	TRBV5-6	TRBJ2-1	-
CASSQTGGFQETQYF	TGCGCCAGCAGCCAAACAGGGGGCTTCCAAGAGACCCAGTACTTC	15	TRBV4-3	TRBJ2-5	TRBD1
CASSLGQGSDEQYF	TGTGCCAGCAGCTTAGGACAGGGGAGTGACGAGCAGTACTTC	14	TRBV7-2	TRBJ2-7	TRBD1
CASSIDDGGGANVLTF	TGTGCCAGTAGTATAGATGATGGGGGCGGGGCCAACGTCCTGACTTTC	16	TRBV19	TRBJ2-6	-
CASQGGYNEQFF	TGTGCCAGCCAGGGCGGATACAATGAGCAGTTCTTC	12	TRBV27	TRBJ2-1	-
CASSTWDRVPYEQYF	TGTGCCAGCAGCACATGGGACAGGGTTCCCTACGAGCAGTACTTC	15	TRBV5-4	TRBJ2-7	TRBD1
CASSPRTGGLSNQPQHF	TGTGCCAGCAGTCCCCGGACAGGGGGCTTGAGCAATCAGCCCCAGCATTTT	17	TRBV2	TRBJ1-5	TRBD1
CASSTRGFGYEQYF	TGTGCCAGCAGCACCAGAGGATTCGGATACGAGCAGTACTTC	14	TRBV11-2	TRBJ2-7	-
CASSYSTGNYGYTF	TGTGCCAGCAGTTACTCGACGGGGAACTATGGCTACACCTTC	14	TRBV6-5	TRBJ1-2	-
CASSVAWSVAGGNEQFF	TGTGCCAGCAGCGTAGCTTGGTCGGTAGCGGGAGGGAATGAGCAGTTCTTC	17	TRBV9	TRBJ2-1	TRBD2